The sequence of this T cell receptor (beta chain) was determined in a study of T cells in localized non-small cell lung cancer. A word on this clone: Its antigen remains unknown.

V gave up 1 base and J gave up 2 bases; unmatched junction bases: 11. The CDR3 is made up of 18 amino acids. Per the germline V gene, CDR1 is MNHEY and CDR2 is SMNVEV (reference sequence). The data were produced by immunoSEQ multiplex PCR, yet TCRdb's version contains in-frame clones alone and is incomplete. The table has some 36,000 clones, 75% to 90% seen once. Study findings and constraints: Uninvolved adjacent lung showed higher T cell clonality than tumor. Adjacent lung exhibited a median of about 50 among the 100 most abundant tumor clones. A higher density of T cells in blood coincided with extended overall survival. Heterogeneity within the tumor remains possible, as just one region underwent sequencing.

The TCR sequence derives from a male donor aged 60 or over with stage II lung adenocarcinoma. V gene TRBV27 combines with J gene TRBJ1-1, with TRBD1 matching over 9 bases. The input for sequencing was peripheral blood mononuclear cells, taken before any cancer treatment. The CDR3 sequence is CASSLFPGTGTTNTEAFF. CDR3 bases: TGTGCCAGCAGTTTATTCCCCGGGACAGGGACCACTAACACTGAAGCTTTCTTT.